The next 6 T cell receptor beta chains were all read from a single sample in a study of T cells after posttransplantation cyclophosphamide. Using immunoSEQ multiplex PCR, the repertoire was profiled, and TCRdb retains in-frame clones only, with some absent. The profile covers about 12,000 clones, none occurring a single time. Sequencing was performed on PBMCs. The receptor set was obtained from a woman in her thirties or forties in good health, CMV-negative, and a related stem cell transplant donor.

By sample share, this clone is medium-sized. Here the CDR3 reads CAISGDRVGEKLFF. In DNA form, the CDR3 reads TGTGCCATCAGTGGGGACAGGGTTGGAGAAAAACTGTTTTTT. The V gene is TRBV10-3, the J gene TRBJ1-4; 9 bases map to TRBD1. The trim removed 4 bases at V and 8 bases at J, leaving 5 bases unmatched. There are 14 residues in the CDR3. Germline CDR1 is ENHRY and CDR2 is SYGVKD.

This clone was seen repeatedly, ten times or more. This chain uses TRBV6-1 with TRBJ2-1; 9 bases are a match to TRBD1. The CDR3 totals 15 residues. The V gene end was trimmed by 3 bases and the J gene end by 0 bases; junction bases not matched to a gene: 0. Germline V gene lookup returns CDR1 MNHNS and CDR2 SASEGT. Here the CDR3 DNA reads TGTGCCAGCAGTGAGACAGGGGGCTCCTACAATGAGCAGTTCTTC. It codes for CASSETGGSYNEQFF.

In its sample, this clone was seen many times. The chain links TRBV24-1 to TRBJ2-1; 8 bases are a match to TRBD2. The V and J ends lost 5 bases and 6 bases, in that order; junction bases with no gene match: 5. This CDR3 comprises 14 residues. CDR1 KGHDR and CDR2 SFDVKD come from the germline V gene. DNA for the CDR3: TGTGCCACCAGTGGCACTAGCGGCTCCAATGAGCAGTTCTTC. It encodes CATSGTSGSNEQFF.

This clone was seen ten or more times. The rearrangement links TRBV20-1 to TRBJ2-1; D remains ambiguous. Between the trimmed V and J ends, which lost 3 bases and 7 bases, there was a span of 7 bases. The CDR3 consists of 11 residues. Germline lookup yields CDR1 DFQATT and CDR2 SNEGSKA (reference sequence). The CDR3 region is CSARLENEQFF. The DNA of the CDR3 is TGCAGTGCTAGGCTAGAAAATGAGCAGTTCTTC.

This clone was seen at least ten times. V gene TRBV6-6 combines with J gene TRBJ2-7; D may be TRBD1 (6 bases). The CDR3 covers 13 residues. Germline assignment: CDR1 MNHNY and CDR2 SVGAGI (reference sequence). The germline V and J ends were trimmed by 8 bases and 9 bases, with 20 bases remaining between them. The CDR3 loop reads CASRAGEQPGQYF. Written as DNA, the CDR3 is TGTGCCAGCCGGGCAGGGGAGCAGCCGGGGCAGTACTTC.

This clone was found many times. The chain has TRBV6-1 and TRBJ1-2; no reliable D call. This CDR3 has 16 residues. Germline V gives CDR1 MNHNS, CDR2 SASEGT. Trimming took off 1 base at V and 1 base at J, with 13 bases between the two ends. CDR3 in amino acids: CASSEEATDVNYGYTF. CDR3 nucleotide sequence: TGTGCCAGCAGTGAAGAGGCCACAGACGTTAACTATGGCTACACCTTC.